One and the same sample provided the 20 T cell receptor beta chains below, sequenced in a study of early T cells in non-severe SARS-CoV-2 infection. MiXCR was run by TCRdb on the 5' RACE reads, yielding one entry per CDR3 protein. The sample holds fewer than 40,000 distinct CDR3 sequences, roughly 6% seen once. Specimen: whole blood. The receptors come from an adult who was a healthcare worker with PCR-confirmed SARS-CoV-2 infection or an uninfected control (not recorded which).

This clonotype was counted many times. This sequence joins TRBV6-1 and TRBJ2-7; 8 nucleotides line up with TRBD1. Germline loops: CDR1 MNHNS, CDR2 SASEGT. V shed 4 bases and J 1 base; nucleotides not matched to a gene: 6. There are 15 residues in the CDR3. The chain's CDR3 is CASSGSGTGSYEQYF. In nucleotides, the CDR3 is TGTGCCAGCAGTGGCTCCGGGACAGGTTCCTACGAGCAGTACTTC.

In this sample, this clonotype turned up many times. The chain has TRBV30 and TRBJ1-1; D unclear. In germline, CDR1 is GTSNPN, CDR2 SVGIG (reference sequence). The germline V and J ends were trimmed by 4 bases and 4 bases, with 7 bases remaining between them. The CDR3 length is 11 residues. The CDR3 region is CAWTKGTEAFF. CDR3 coding DNA: TGTGCCTGGACGAAAGGCACTGAAGCTTTCTTT.

In this sample, this clonotype turned up a few times. The rearrangement links TRBV24-1 to TRBJ2-2, with D possibly matching TRBD2 (6 bases). Germline values: CDR1 KGHDR, CDR2 SFDVKD. The CDR3 consists of 16 residues. V gave up 0 bases and J gave up 3 bases, with 10 bases separating them. CDR3 nucleotide sequence: TGTGCCACCAGTGATTTGTTTGGAGGGCACACCGGGGAGCTGTTTTTT. Translation: CATSDLFGGHTGELFF.

This clonotype was recorded at least ten times. CDR3 amino acids: CASTLDGQQNTEAFF. The DNA of the CDR3 is TGCGCCAGCACCCTAGACGGACAGCAGAACACTGAAGCTTTCTTT. This sequence joins TRBV5-1 and TRBJ1-1, with D tentatively TRBD1 (6 bases). The CDR3 is 15 residues long. Germline assignment: CDR1 SGHRS and CDR2 YFSETQ. Trimming stripped 6 bases from V and 1 base from J, with 16 bases between.

This clonotype appeared many times. The CDR3 sequence is CASKSGFYNEQFF. The DNA for the CDR3 is TGTGCCAGTAAGAGCGGATTCTACAATGAGCAGTTCTTC. J is TRBJ2-1 and V is TRBV19; tentative D call: TRBD2 (5 bases). Trimming pared 7 bases from V and 3 bases from J, leaving 10 bases between. CDR1 is LNHDA and CDR2 is SQIVND in the germline V gene (reference sequence). The CDR3 is 13 amino acids.

This clonotype was seen many times. This chain uses TRBV5-4 with TRBJ2-1; possibly TRBD2 for D (6 bases). CDR1 is SGHNT, CDR2 YYREEE, per germline (reference sequence). Trimming took 0 bases from V and 4 from J, leaving 11 bases between them. There are 15 residues in the CDR3. The CDR3 protein is CASSLEAGTYNEQFF. CDR3 nucleotides: TGTGCCAGCAGCTTGGAGGCGGGAACGTACAATGAGCAGTTCTTC.

This clonotype has at least ten counts. This rearrangement joins TRBV12-2 to TRBJ2-2; the D call TRBD1 from the table was never checked on the DNA. TRBV12-2 is described as a pseudogene. The CDR3 contains 17 residues. CDR3 sequence (DNA): TGTGCAAGTCGCTTAACACTCGGGACAGCGAACACCGGGGAGCTGTTTTTT. Translating it yields CASRLTLGTANTGELFF.

This clonotype was recorded many times. CDR3 nucleotide sequence: TGTGCCAGCAGCTTAGGTCCCACCGGGGAGCTGTTTTTT. Translated: CASSLGPTGELFF. The genes are TRBV11-2 and TRBJ2-2; D remains ambiguous. There are 13 residues in the CDR3. Germline values: CDR1 SGHAT, CDR2 FQNNGV. Trimming took off 1 base at V and 4 bases at J, with 4 bases between the two ends.

This clonotype was detected ten times or more. The rearrangement uses TRBV11-3 and TRBJ2-3, with D possibly being TRBD1 (5 bases). The CDR3 spans 14 residues. CDR1 is SGHNT, CDR2 YENEEA, per germline. V lost 3 bases and J lost 6, with 13 bases in between. In nucleotides, the CDR3 is TGTGCCAGCAGCTTCTACGGACAATCGGATACGCAGTATTTT. This sequence encodes CASSFYGQSDTQYF. Looking up the rest from reference TRBV11-3 and TRBJ2-3 gives the full variable domain: EAGVVQSPRYKIIEKKQPVAFWCNPISGHNTLYWYLQNLGQGPELLIRYENEEAVDDSQLPKDRFSAERLKGVDSTLKIQPAELGDSAVYLCASSFYGQSDTQYFGPGTRLTVL.

The sample holds a few counts of this clonotype. CDR3 nucleotide sequence: TGCGCCAGCAGTCATGGTTCGGCGGTGCCCTACGAGCAGTACGTC. Residues: CASSHGSAVPYEQYV. The rearrangement uses TRBV23-1 and TRBJ2-7; D gene uncertain. TRBV23-1 belongs to the ORF category, with a function that is uncertain. This CDR3 region has 15 residues. With 3 bases removed from V and 2 bases from J, the gap between germline ends came to 14 bases.

The chain has TRBV27 and TRBJ2-1; 9 positions agree with TRBD1. The CDR3 is 15 amino acids. The germline CDR1 and CDR2 sequences are MNHEY and SMNVEV (reference sequence). V shed 3 bases and J 8 bases; nucleotides not matched to a gene: 8. The CDR3 region has the DNA TGTGCCAGCAGTTTCTCCGGGACAGGGTTCGATGAGCAGTTCTTC. Residues: CASSFSGTGFDEQFF.

This clonotype has a count of ten or more. This rearrangement joins TRBV20-1 to TRBJ2-1, with 10 nucleotides matching TRBD2. The CDR3 is made up of 18 amino acids. Germline-derived CDR1 and CDR2 are DFQATT and SNEGSKA (reference sequence). Trimming at V came to 5 bases and at J to 2 bases, leaving 15 bases not matched to a gene. Here the CDR3 reads CSAGGLAVRLSAYNEQFF. The CDR3 DNA sequence: TGCAGTGCTGGCGGACTAGCGGTCAGACTCTCCGCCTACAATGAGCAGTTCTTC.

This clonotype has a count of ten or more. The rearrangement uses TRBV4-1 and TRBJ2-1, with TRBD2 matching over 9 bases. V dropped 3 bases and J dropped 4; count of bases not matched to a gene: 7. Germline CDR1 reads MGHRA; CDR2 reads YSYEKL. The CDR3 runs to 16 residues. DNA of the CDR3: TGCGCCAGCAGCCAGGGAGTAGCGGGAGTATACAATGAGCAGTTCTTC. Its translation is CASSQGVAGVYNEQFF.

This clonotype was observed at least ten times. The chain links TRBV10-2 to TRBJ1-1, with no clear D. Trimming stripped 1 base from V and 4 bases from J, with 10 bases between. The germline CDR1 and CDR2 sequences are WSHSY and SAAADI. This CDR3 spans 14 amino acids. CDR3 sequence reads: CASSEYGESTEAFF. The CDR3 DNA reads as TGCGCCAGCAGTGAGTATGGGGAGAGCACTGAAGCTTTCTTT.

In its sample, this clonotype was seen many times. The V gene is TRBV20-1, the J gene TRBJ2-5; 13 bases map to TRBD2. Germline V CDR1 and CDR2: DFQATT, SNEGSKA (reference sequence). After removal of 6 bases from V and 4 bases from J, the junction contained 8 bases not matched to a gene. This CDR3 spans 15 amino acids. The CDR3 is CSAHGLAGVIETQYF. CDR3 nucleotide sequence: TGCAGTGCACATGGACTAGCGGGAGTAATAGAGACCCAGTACTTC.

This clonotype was detected ten times or more. This chain links TRBV6-2 or TRBV6-3 with TRBJ2-7; D is ambiguous. The germline V and J ends were trimmed by 6 bases and 1 base, with 13 bases remaining between them. Germline CDR1 and CDR2: MNHEY and SVGEGT. The length of the CDR3 is 14 residues. CDR3 residues: CASSSRGGSYEQYV. The DNA of the CDR3 is TGTGCCAGCAGCTCCCGCGGCGGATCCTACGAGCAGTACGTC.

This clonotype was seen ten or more times. The V gene is TRBV11-2, the J gene TRBJ2-7, with 12 bases lining up with TRBD1. This CDR3 is built from 21 residues. J lost 4 bases, V lost 5 bases, and 24 bases had no gene match. Germline loops: CDR1 SGHAT, CDR2 FQNNGV. CDR3 protein: CASSVGYPGTGGVNNPYEQYF. The CDR3 bases are TGTGCCAGCAGCGTCGGGTATCCGGGGACAGGGGGCGTTAATAATCCTTACGAGCAGTACTTC.

With regard to this clonotype: It may be a read error: a sequence one base away is much more abundant. The chain is built from TRBV12-3 or TRBV12-4 and TRBJ1-1; D might be TRBD1 (5 bases). The CDR3 has 14 residues. The V end lost 9 bases, the J end lost 4 bases, and 18 bases lay between the germline ends. The CDR3 protein is CARRPRGAGTEAFF. In nucleotides, the CDR3 is TGTGCCAGAAGGCCCCGTGGGGCCGGCACTGAAGCTTTCTTT.

The chain combines TRBV6-6 with TRBJ2-4; D is unresolved. CDR1 MNHNY and CDR2 SVGAGI come from the germline V gene (reference sequence). V was pared by 6 bases and J by 1 base, with 7 bases between. The CDR3 sequence is 13 residues long. The CDR3 coding sequence is TGTGCCAGCAGCCCCGCGGCCAAAAACATTCAGTACTTC. Its translation: CASSPAAKNIQYF.

This clonotype was seen ten or more times. The rearrangement joins TRBV12-3 or TRBV12-4 to TRBJ2-3; D ambiguous. V lost 7 bases, J lost 2 bases, and 10 bases lay in between. The CDR3 has 13 amino acids. The DNA for the CDR3 is TGTGCCAGCACCCTGACTGACACAGATACGCAGTATTTT. Its translation is CASTLTDTDTQYF.